This T cell receptor (beta chain) was obtained from a study of CD8 T cells in Susac syndrome (dated by TCRdb to about 2019). Broadly, across the study: The study used repertoire sequencing to test whether antigen drove CD8+ T cell activation and differentiation in Susac syndrome. Clonality of the CD8+ T cell repertoire was compared between 11 to 12 healthy donors, approximately 14 Susac syndrome patients and around 15 multiple sclerosis patients. The full study reports these points: The study acknowledged that relatively few individuals were included in the TCR sequencing and HLA analysis.

From the cysteine up to the phenylalanine, the CDR3 has a length of 15 residues. The read is trimmed to its CDR3 DNA, 45 bases read in frame from base 1. CDR1 LGHNA and CDR2 YSLEER were looked up in the germline V gene. V gives up 3 bases and J gives up 0 bases, and the segment between their germline ends measures 9 bases. RNA was extracted using the RNeasy kit, and roughly 0.5 to 1 ug of the RNA was reverse transcribed with random hexamers. The immunoSEQ multiplex PCR assay, covering 54 Vbeta and 13 Jbeta segments, was used to amplify TCR beta CDR3 regions. Bias from PCR amplification was corrected by using a synthetic template baseline for primer optimization and for computational correction. The authors processed their data as follows. Only productive sequences were kept, with reads annotated to V, D and J genes according to IMGT and analyzed in immunoSEQ Analyzer. Clonality was computed as one minus Shannon entropy normalized by log2 of the number of productive unique sequences. For each patient and control, public and private clones were evaluated among the 100 most prevalent clones. Clones were defined as Susac-specific when absent from the healthy and MS cohorts, from roughly 1,000 published viral clones and from other ImmuneACCESS disease sequences. TCRdb trimmed public reads at Q25 via fastp, called clones via MiXCR and kept in-frame beta chains. CDR3 protein sequences are deduplicated, and each keeps its most common genes and DNA. TCRdb's processing, not the study's, gives the V and J calls here. The sample yields roughly 47,000 distinct CDR3 sequences; roughly 92% were counted once. The biggest ten clones account for 0.41% of the sample.

Notes on this clonotype: The antigen this receptor binds is unknown. Within one base of it there is no much larger clone, and no base qualities were kept.

Peripheral blood CD8+ and CD4+ T cells from healthy donors, Susac syndrome patients and multiple sclerosis patients were profiled using high-throughput TCR beta sequencing. Healthy donors were included as age- and sex-matched controls. CD8+ TEMRA cells were enriched by FACS, while bulk CD8+ and CD4+ T cells were purified by magnetic negative isolation. Blood was collected in EDTA tubes and processed within 24 hours, with PBMCs isolated through density gradient centrifugation. PBMCs intended for TCR sequencing were cryopreserved in liquid nitrogen and thawed later in a water bath at 37 degrees C. The sorted or isolated CD4+, CD8+ and CD8+ TEMRA cells had a purity of 90% or higher.

The receptor's source is a human donor in good health. The specimen was CD8+ T cells from PBMCs. The V and J segments used are TRBV4-3 and TRBJ2-1, with the D gene call left open. The CDR3 protein is CASSHDPSSYNEQFF. The nucleotides read TGCGCCAGCAGCCACGACCCAAGCTCCTACAATGAGCAGTTCTTC.